This record covers a single T cell receptor (beta chain). The data were produced by immunoSEQ multiplex PCR, yet TCRdb's version contains in-frame clones alone and is incomplete. This table has more than 200,000 clones, around 84% appearing once. These data come from a study of blood T cell repertoires in COVID-19. This sequence was found in a man in his sixties with acute or convalescent COVID-19. Sequencing was done on a sample of peripheral blood.

The CDR3 reads CASSLGVRVVEAFF. The CDR3 DNA reads TGTGCCAGCAGCTTAGGGGTCAGGGTGGTAGAAGCTTTCTTT. This chain links TRBV7-9 with TRBJ1-1; TRBD1 might be the D (5 bases). CDR1 is SEHNR and CDR2 is FQNEAQ in the germline V gene (reference sequence). CDR3 size: 14 residues. Trimming shortened V by 1 base and J by 8 bases, and 14 bases separated the two germline ends.